Listed here are 25 T cell receptor beta chains from one sample, sequenced in a study of cytomegalovirus exposure and HLA in healthy donors. The PCR was carried out with 60 Vbeta primers and 13 Jbeta primers. Using immunoSEQ multiplex PCR, the repertoire was profiled, and TCRdb retains in-frame clones only, with some absent. The sample lists 120,000 or so clones; 83% were seen once. The sequenced sample was PBMCs. The receptors shown here come from a woman aged 40 to 49 in good health and CMV-seropositive.

V and J are TRBV27 and TRBJ1-1; D is undetermined. The V gene's germline CDR1 is MNHEY and CDR2 SMNVEV (reference sequence). The CDR3 covers 14 residues. V lost 0 bases to trimming and J lost 1 base, with 6 bases between them. The CDR3 DNA sequence: TGTGCCAGCAGTTTATCGGCAGGGAACACTGAAGCTTTCTTT. Translation gives CASSLSAGNTEAFF.

The sample holds a few counts of this clone. The genes are TRBV13 and TRBJ1-2; D call uncertain. Germline CDR1 is PRHDT and CDR2 is FYEKMQ (reference sequence). Trimming left V 5 bases short and J 1 base short, with 8 bases between. The CDR3 totals 13 residues. Written as DNA, the CDR3 is TGTGCCAGCAGCCCCGGGAATAACTATGGCTACACCTTC. This codes for CASSPGNNYGYTF.

The genes are TRBV15 and TRBJ2-7; D remains unclear. CDR1 is LNHNV, CDR2 YYDKDF, per germline (reference sequence). The CDR3 is made up of 13 amino acids. Trimming removed 5 bases from V and 5 bases from J, with 13 bases in between. As DNA, the CDR3 is TGTGCCACCAGCCCGAGTACAGAGCACGAGCAGTACTTC. Its protein is CATSPSTEHEQYF.

The rearrangement uses TRBV27 and TRBJ2-7; D possibly corresponds to TRBD1 (6 bases). Germline V gene data show CDR1 as MNHEY and CDR2 as SMNVEV (reference sequence). CDR3 size: 15 residues. The V end lost 0 bases, the J end lost 3 bases, and 12 bases lay between the germline ends. The CDR3 DNA follows: TGTGCCAGCAGTTTATCGTGGACAGCGTACTACGAGCAGTACTTC. Residues: CASSLSWTAYYEQYF.

CDR3 DNA: TGCAGCGTTTTACTAGCGGGGAACACCGGGGAGCTGTTTTTT. Protein: CSVLLAGNTGELFF. The chain is built from TRBV29-1 and TRBJ2-2; TRBD2 agrees at 9 bases. The CDR3 length is 14 residues. Germline V gene sequence: CDR1 SQVTM, CDR2 ANQGSEA. V lost 5 bases and J lost 1; bases outside the gene matches: 2.

This sequence joins TRBV5-3 and TRBJ2-4, with TRBD2 as a possible D gene (6 bases). TRBV5-3 is sorted into the ORF group, with uncertain function. Trimming pared 5 bases from V and 0 bases from J, leaving 15 bases between. The CDR3 is made up of 16 amino acids. CDR3 sequence reads: CARRAGGEVAKNIQYF. In nucleotides, the CDR3 is TGTGCCAGAAGGGCCGGGGGAGAAGTAGCCAAAAACATTCAGTACTTC.

This chain connects TRBV28 to TRBJ2-1; TRBD1 aligns across 7 bases. CDR3 size: 12 residues. With V trimmed by 8 bases and J by 14 bases, 12 bases remained unmatched. The germline CDR1 and CDR2 sequences are MDHEN and SYDVKM. CDR3 protein: CASRGQAGREFF. CDR3 nucleotide sequence: TGTGCCAGCCGAGGACAGGCAGGCAGAGAGTTCTTC. The whole variable domain, filled in from reference TRBV28 and TRBJ2-1, reads DVKVTQSSRYLVKRTGEKVFLECVQDMDHENMFWYRQDPGLGLRLIYFSYDVKMKEKGDIPEGYSVSREKKERFSLILESASTNQTSMYLCASRGQAGREFFGPGTRLTVL.

The chain couples TRBV6-4 to TRBJ2-1; TRBD2 matches at 7 bases. This CDR3 has 17 residues. Trimming cost V 0 bases and J 8 bases; bases outside gene matches: 13. Germline-derived CDR1 and CDR2 are MRHNA and SNTAGT. CDR3 sequence: CASSDSLRESSPHEQFF. The CDR3, as DNA: TGTGCCAGCAGTGACTCGTTGCGGGAGTCGTCCCCCCATGAGCAGTTCTTC.

V is TRBV11-2 and J is TRBJ1-5, with D uncertain. The CDR3 length is 15 residues. V lost 5 bases and J lost 1, with 12 bases in between. CDR1 SGHAT and CDR2 FQNNGV come from the germline V gene. CDR3 in DNA: TGTGCCAGCAGCCCAGGATTGTCGAGCAATCAGCCCCAGCATTTT. The encoded protein is CASSPGLSSNQPQHF.

This sequence joins TRBV19 and TRBJ2-3, with D tentatively TRBD1 (5 bases). The V gene lost 5 bases and the J gene lost 5 bases, with 17 bases spanning the gap. Looked up from germline, CDR1 is LNHDA and CDR2 is SQIVND (reference sequence). This CDR3 contains 15 residues. The CDR3 DNA reads TGTGCCAGTAGTCGTTTCCCCAGGGAACTAGATACGCAGTATTTT. Protein: CASSRFPRELDTQYF.

The CDR3 here is CASSQDSIGQRDNEKLFF. DNA of the CDR3: TGTGCCAGCAGCCAAGATTCGATCGGACAGAGAGATAATGAAAAACTGTTTTTT. The chain is built from TRBV4-2 and TRBJ1-4, with TRBD1 as a possible D gene (6 bases). In germline, CDR1 is LGHNA, CDR2 YNFKEQ. The CDR3 has 18 amino acids. Trimming took off 0 bases at V and 4 bases at J, with 18 bases between the two ends.

This clone was counted a single time. In the same sample, other DNA sequences code for this CDR3. This rearrangement joins TRBV6-6 to TRBJ2-7; 8 bases are shared with TRBD2. The germline gives CDR1 MNHNY, CDR2 SVGAGI (reference sequence). The CDR3 covers 15 residues. V gave up 0 bases and J gave up 6 bases; unmatched junction bases: 7. The CDR3 DNA is TGTGCCAGCAGTTACTCTTCGGGGGGGAGGACCGAGCAGTACTTC. This sequence encodes CASSYSSGGRTEQYF.

This CDR3 reads CASRTPGQSYEQYF. Here the CDR3 DNA reads TGTGCCAGCAGGACACCGGGACAGTCCTACGAGCAGTACTTC. The chain has TRBV6-5 and TRBJ2-7, with TRBD1 matching 7 bases. In germline, CDR1 is MNHEY, CDR2 SVGAGI. V dropped 6 bases and J dropped 1; count of bases not matched to a gene: 6. The length of the CDR3 is 14 residues.

Only one count was recorded for this clone. V gene TRBV11-1 combines with J gene TRBJ2-7; TRBD2 is a possible D gene (7 bases). V lost 6 bases and J lost 0, with 24 bases in between. Germline loops: CDR1 SGHAT, CDR2 FQDESV (reference sequence). The CDR3 covers 18 residues. The CDR3 region is CASSLPRGGRERSYEQYF. The CDR3 region has the DNA TGTGCCAGCAGTTTACCGAGGGGGGGGCGGGAGCGCTCCTACGAGCAGTACTTC.

The V call is TRBV9, the J call TRBJ2-1; TRBD2 is a possible D gene (6 bases). Germline V lookup: CDR1 SGDLS, CDR2 YYNGEE. Deletions cut 3 bases from V and 0 bases from J, with 31 bases between. This CDR3 has 22 residues. Here the CDR3 reads CASSEFSLRDSTEKSSYNEQFF. The CDR3 nucleotides are TGTGCCAGCAGCGAGTTTTCCCTCCGGGACTCGACAGAGAAATCCTCCTACAATGAGCAGTTCTTC.

This chain links TRBV10-2 with TRBJ1-1; TRBD1 agrees at 7 bases. The J segment lost 1 base and the V segment lost 6 bases, leaving 8 bases of the junction unmatched. CDR3 size: 15 residues. Germline assignment: CDR1 WSHSY and CDR2 SAAADI. CDR3 residues: CASRELKGANTEAFF. CDR3 sequence (DNA): TGCGCCAGCAGAGAATTGAAGGGGGCGAACACTGAAGCTTTCTTT.

The chain is built from TRBV5-1 and TRBJ2-6; the D gene is possibly TRBD2 (6 bases). There are 17 residues in the CDR3. V was pared by 0 bases and J by 2 bases, with 12 bases between. Germline CDR1 is SGHRS and CDR2 is YFSETQ. CDR3 protein: CASSLARGLAGANVLTF. CDR3 DNA: TGCGCCAGCAGCTTGGCGCGGGGATTGGCTGGGGCCAACGTCCTGACTTTC. Drawing the rest from reference TRBV5-1 and TRBJ2-6, the complete variable domain is KAGVTQTPRYLIKTRGQQVTLSCSPISGHRSVSWYQQTPGQGLQFLFEYFSETQRNKGNFPGRFSGRQFSNSRSEMNVSTLELGDSALYLCASSLARGLAGANVLTFGAGSRLTVL.

The chain has TRBV28 and TRBJ2-7, with D perhaps TRBD2 (6 bases). CDR1 and CDR2 (germline): MDHEN, SYDVKM. This CDR3 comprises 13 residues. V was cut by 10 bases and J by 0 bases, with 13 bases left in between. CDR3 coding DNA: TGTGCCACAATAAATAGCGGCTCCTACGAGCAGTACTTC. Its protein is CATINSGSYEQYF.

V and J are TRBV30 and TRBJ1-1, with D possibly matching TRBD1 (5 bases). The germline V gene has CDR1 GTSNPN and CDR2 SVGIG (reference sequence). The CDR3 loop spans 11 amino acids. The germline V and J ends were trimmed by 5 bases and 10 bases, with 14 bases remaining between them. The CDR3 loop is CAWGGTVIAFF. In DNA form, the CDR3 reads TGTGCCTGGGGGGGGACGGTAATAGCTTTCTTT.

The chain couples TRBV25-1 to TRBJ2-3; 7 nucleotides align to TRBD1. V lost 6 bases to trimming and J lost 1 base; unmatched junction nucleotides: 10. Germline V gives CDR1 MGHDK, CDR2 SYGVNS. The CDR3 sequence is 16 residues long. The CDR3 region is CASRAGTVWGTDTQYF. The CDR3 nucleotides are TGTGCCAGCAGGGCCGGGACAGTGTGGGGCACAGATACGCAGTATTTT.

The chain recombines TRBV7-9 with TRBJ1-2; the D gene is possibly TRBD1 (5 bases). The germline V gene has CDR1 SEHNR and CDR2 FQNEAQ (reference sequence). Trimming stripped 1 base from V and 3 bases from J, with 6 bases between. CDR3 length: 13 amino acids. CDR3 in amino acids: CASSLETDYGYTF. CDR3 DNA: TGTGCCAGCAGCTTAGAGACAGACTATGGCTACACCTTC.

V and J are TRBV19 and TRBJ1-1; no reliable D call. The CDR3 covers 14 residues. V was pared by 2 bases and J by 7 bases, with 14 bases between. Germline-derived CDR1 and CDR2 are LNHDA and SQIVND (reference sequence). The CDR3 reads CASSIKGAVSEAFF. The CDR3 DNA reads TGTGCCAGTAGTATAAAGGGAGCCGTGAGTGAAGCTTTCTTT.

The chain employs TRBV19 and TRBJ1-1; TRBD1 might be the D (5 bases). The germline V and J ends were trimmed by 9 bases and 2 bases, with 10 bases remaining between them. Looked up from germline, CDR1 is LNHDA and CDR2 is SQIVND (reference sequence). This CDR3 spans 12 amino acids. The CDR3 protein is CASGDRNTEAFF. The CDR3 bases are TGTGCCAGCGGTGACAGAAACACTGAAGCTTTCTTT.

The chain joins TRBV28 to TRBJ2-5, with D possibly matching TRBD1 (6 bases). The J call may be wrong; the DNA end is better matched by TRBJ2-7. The CDR3 totals 14 residues. Germline V gene data show CDR1 as MDHEN and CDR2 as SYDVKM. The CDR3 protein is CASIKAGVSYEQYF. The CDR3 region has the DNA TGTGCCAGCATAAAGGCAGGGGTCTCCTACGAGCAGTACTTC.

J is TRBJ2-1 and V is TRBV19, with 8 nucleotides matching TRBD2. The CDR3 extends over 15 amino acids. V shed 1 base, J shed 4 bases, and the junction held 3 bases outside the gene matches. Germline loops: CDR1 LNHDA, CDR2 SQIVND (reference sequence). The CDR3 loop is CASSIAGGEYNEQFF. Here the CDR3 DNA reads TGTGCCAGTAGTATAGCCGGGGGGGAATACAATGAGCAGTTCTTC.